What follows are 21 T cell receptor beta chains derived from one specimen sequenced in a study of cytomegalovirus exposure and HLA in healthy donors (dated by TCRdb to 2015 to 2018). The receptor library was made with the immunoSEQ multiplex PCR assay. The multiplex PCR relied on a mix of 60 forward primers for TCR Vbeta segments and 13 reverse primers for TCR Jbeta segments. Entries here come from immuneACCESS through TCRdb and include only in-frame sequences with V and J called. Some clones fail to appear in such tables; in the studies checked, an unresolved V gene covers under half of the shortfall, and the cause of the remainder is unknown. This sample holds around 68,000 clones; approximately 81% were observed only once. The top ten hold almost 7.5% of the sample. Sequenced material: PBMCs. The receptors derive from a woman aged 25 to 39 in good health and CMV-seropositive.

The chain is built from TRBV27 and TRBJ2-7; D is unresolved. The CDR3 is 14 residues long. V was pared by 6 bases and J by 1 base, with 13 bases between. Germline CDR1 is MNHEY and CDR2 is SMNVEV (reference sequence). The CDR3 reads CASSPAARSYEQYF. The CDR3 bases are TGTGCCAGCAGCCCCGCAGCGCGGTCCTACGAGCAGTACTTC.

This chain joins TRBV29-1 and TRBJ2-7; the match to TRBD1 covers 7 bases. With V trimmed by 5 bases and J by 2 bases, 9 bases remained unmatched. CDR3 length equals 14 residues. Per germline, CDR1 SQVTM and CDR2 ANQGSEA. The CDR3 here is CSVFWDSRPYEQYF. CDR3 nucleotide sequence: TGCAGCGTTTTCTGGGACAGTCGACCCTACGAGCAGTACTTC.

This rearrangement joins TRBV9 to TRBJ1-4, with 9 bases identical to TRBD1. Trimming at V came to 0 bases and at J to 5 bases, leaving 2 bases not matched to a gene. The CDR3 totals 15 residues. The germline gives CDR1 SGDLS, CDR2 YYNGEE. In nucleotides, the CDR3 is TGTGCCAGCAGCGTAGGGGGGACAGGGAATGAAAAACTGTTTTTT. Translated, it gives CASSVGGTGNEKLFF.

In regard to this clone: A junction end diverges from the germline sequence, so it may reflect a read error. V and J are TRBV10-2 and TRBJ1-3; no clear D. Germline assignment: CDR1 WSHSY and CDR2 SAAADI. This CDR3 has 12 residues. The CDR3 DNA sequence: TGCGCCAGCAGCCCGAATGGAGACACCATATATTTT. This codes for CASSPNGDTIYF.

This chain joins TRBV5-6 and TRBJ2-5, with 12 nucleotides matching TRBD2. Per germline, CDR1 SGHDT and CDR2 YYEEEE. CDR3 length: 16 amino acids. The V and J ends lost 4 bases and 5 bases, in that order; junction bases with no gene match: 9. In DNA form, the CDR3 reads TGTGCCAGCAGCCCTGGGACTAGCGGGTTTAGGGAGACCCAGTACTTC. It codes for CASSPGTSGFRETQYF.

This clone is medium-sized in the sample. Here the CDR3 DNA reads TGTGCCAGCTGGACAGGGAGGGATCAGCCCCAGCATTTT. This codes for CASWTGRDQPQHF. The gene calls are TRBV2 and TRBJ1-5, with 8 positions matching TRBD1. Per the germline V gene, CDR1 is SNHLY and CDR2 is FYNNEI. Trimming at V came to 8 bases and at J to 5 bases, leaving 5 bases not matched to a gene. The CDR3 length is 13 residues. Together with reference TRBV2 and TRBJ1-5, the CDR3 gives the full variable domain: EPEVTQTPSHQVTQMGQEVILRCVPISNHLYFYWYRQILGQKVEFLVSFYNNEISEKSEIFDDQFSVERPDGSNFTLKIRSTKLEDSAMYFCASWTGRDQPQHFGDGTRLSIL.

This clone has only one observation. The CDR3 DNA sequence: TGTGCCAGTAGTATGGACAGATCCTCCTACAATGAGCAGTTCTTC. It specifies CASSMDRSSYNEQFF. The V call is TRBV19, the J call TRBJ2-1; maybe TRBD1 (6 bases). V lost 3 bases, J lost 0 bases, and 9 bases lay in between. This CDR3 spans 15 amino acids. CDR1 is LNHDA, CDR2 SQIVND, per germline (reference sequence).

This chain links TRBV5-1 with TRBJ1-1; TRBD1 agrees at 9 bases. Trimming removed 2 bases from V and 4 bases from J; junction bases left unmatched: 6. Germline CDR1 reads SGHRS; CDR2 reads YFSETQ. The CDR3 spans 15 residues. The CDR3 here is CASSFGGQGFTEAFF. The CDR3 DNA sequence: TGCGCCAGCAGCTTTGGGGGACAGGGATTCACTGAAGCTTTCTTT.

The chain is built from TRBV11-1 and TRBJ1-2; D is possibly TRBD1 (5 bases). CDR1 and CDR2 from the germline V gene are SGHAT and FQDESV (reference sequence). The CDR3 contains 13 residues. The V gene lost 2 bases and the J gene lost 3 bases, with 7 bases spanning the gap. In DNA, the CDR3 is TGTGCCAGCAGCTTAAGACAGTACTATGGCTACACCTTC. Residues: CASSLRQYYGYTF.

This chain connects TRBV27 to TRBJ2-3; 11 bases fit TRBD2. Germline loops: CDR1 MNHEY, CDR2 SMNVEV (reference sequence). This CDR3 is built from 16 residues. V trimming: 5 bases; J trimming: 1 base; junction bases outside the gene matches: 5. CDR3 nucleotide sequence: TGTGCCAGCAGTCCCCTAGCGGGAGGCCGCACAGATACGCAGTATTTT. Amino acid sequence: CASSPLAGGRTDTQYF.

CDR3 nucleotide sequence: TGTGCCAGTACTGACAGGGAGGAATATGGCTACACCTTC. Encoded protein: CASTDREEYGYTF. This chain links TRBV19 with TRBJ1-2; the match to TRBD1 covers 7 bases. Germline-derived CDR1 and CDR2 are LNHDA and SQIVND (reference sequence). The V segment lost 7 bases and the J segment 5 bases; nucleotides outside the gene matches: 7. The CDR3 length is 13 residues.

The V call is TRBV7-3, the J call TRBJ2-1, with a weak D call TRBD2 (5 bases). Germline CDR1 SGHTA, CDR2 FQGTGA. The CDR3 spans 15 residues. V lost 5 bases, J lost 7 bases, and 18 bases lay in between. The CDR3: CASSLMSGMGNEQFF. As DNA, the CDR3 is TGTGCCAGCAGCCTTATGTCGGGGATGGGAAATGAGCAGTTCTTC.

The V and J genes are TRBV7-2 and TRBJ2-6; D is perhaps TRBD1 (7 bases). Germline values: CDR1 SGHTA, CDR2 FQGNSA. The V end was cut by 2 bases, the J end by 3 bases, with 8 bases between. This CDR3 comprises 15 residues. The CDR3 protein is CASSLQGGGANVLTF. CDR3 coding DNA: TGTGCCAGCAGCTTACAGGGGGGTGGGGCCAACGTCCTGACTTTC. Full variable domain (missing parts from reference TRBV7-2 and TRBJ2-6): GAGVSQSPSNKVTEKGKDVELRCDPISGHTALYWYRQSLGQGLEFLIYFQGNSAPDKSGLPSDRFSAERTGGSVSTLTIQRTQQEDSAVYLCASSLQGGGANVLTFGAGSRLTVL.

This clone was recorded only once. V and J are TRBV29-1 and TRBJ2-1; 15 bases align to TRBD2. The junction had 14 bases not matched to a gene; V was cut back by 3 bases and J by 8 bases. The CDR3 covers 18 residues. The germline CDR1 and CDR2 sequences are SQVTM and ANQGSEA. The CDR3 loop reads CSVDLEWTSGRAIDEQFF. The CDR3 coding sequence is TGCAGCGTTGACCTAGAGTGGACTAGCGGGAGGGCCATAGATGAGCAGTTCTTC.

The rearrangement links TRBV7-8 to TRBJ2-1; 12 bases align to TRBD2. The V gene's germline CDR1 is SGHVS and CDR2 FQNEAQ. The length of the CDR3 is 17 residues. Losses at the gene ends were 2 bases for V and 7 bases for J; bases not matched to a gene: 9. For the CDR3, the DNA is TGTGCCAGCAGCTTATGGGCTAGCGGGAGGGTGGGGAATGAGCAGTTCTTC. It encodes CASSLWASGRVGNEQFF.

This clone is classed as medium-sized (0.01 to 0.1%). V gene TRBV6-1 combines with J gene TRBJ2-7; a weak D match, TRBD1 (5 bases). This CDR3 has 11 residues. Trimming took off 5 bases at V and 4 bases at J, with 6 bases between the two ends. Germline V gives CDR1 MNHNS, CDR2 SASEGT. CDR3 protein: CASSRGYEQYF. The CDR3 coding sequence is TGTGCCAGCAGTAGGGGTTACGAGCAGTACTTC.

The genes are TRBV10-2 and TRBJ1-1; D uncertain. The germline V gene encodes CDR1 WSHSY and CDR2 SAAADI. The CDR3 sequence is 13 residues long. V was trimmed by 6 bases and J by 1 base, leaving 9 bases between them. CDR3 nucleotide sequence: TGCGCCAGCAGAGAAAGCGGGAACACTGAAGCTTTCTTT. This sequence encodes CASRESGNTEAFF.

The J gene is TRBJ2-7, the V gene TRBV6-1; a possible D gene is TRBD1 (7 bases). This CDR3 has 14 residues. With 5 bases removed from V and 7 bases from J, the gap between germline ends came to 18 bases. CDR1 is MNHNS, CDR2 SASEGT, per germline. The CDR3 region has the DNA TGTGCCAGCAGTTCTAACAGGGGACTGGGAGAGCAGTACTTC. This translates into CASSSNRGLGEQYF.

This chain joins TRBV11-2 and TRBJ2-7; D is unclear. CDR3 length: 13 amino acids. CDR1 is SGHAT, CDR2 FQNNGV, per germline. Trimming stripped 3 bases from V and 0 bases from J, with 6 bases between. Here the CDR3 reads CASSFASSYEQYF. CDR3 DNA sequence: TGTGCCAGCAGCTTCGCGAGCTCCTACGAGCAGTACTTC.

The chain is built from TRBV7-8 and TRBJ1-5; TRBD1 matches 10 bases. CDR1 and CDR2 (germline): SGHVS, FQNEAQ. With V trimmed by 4 bases and J by 9 bases, 9 bases remained unmatched. The CDR3 contains 15 residues. CDR3 in amino acids: CASSSGQGFSGPQHF. The CDR3 DNA follows: TGTGCCAGCAGCTCGGGACAGGGGTTCTCCGGGCCCCAGCATTTT.

The chain uses TRBV19 and TRBJ2-3; 7 bases are a match to TRBD1. The trim removed 5 bases at V and 5 bases at J, leaving 10 bases unmatched. The CDR3 sequence is 15 residues long. Germline V CDR1 and CDR2: LNHDA, SQIVND (reference sequence). The CDR3 nucleotides read TGTGCCAGTAGTTCGAGGACAGGAGGAATAGATACGCAGTATTTT. Translating gives CASSSRTGGIDTQYF.